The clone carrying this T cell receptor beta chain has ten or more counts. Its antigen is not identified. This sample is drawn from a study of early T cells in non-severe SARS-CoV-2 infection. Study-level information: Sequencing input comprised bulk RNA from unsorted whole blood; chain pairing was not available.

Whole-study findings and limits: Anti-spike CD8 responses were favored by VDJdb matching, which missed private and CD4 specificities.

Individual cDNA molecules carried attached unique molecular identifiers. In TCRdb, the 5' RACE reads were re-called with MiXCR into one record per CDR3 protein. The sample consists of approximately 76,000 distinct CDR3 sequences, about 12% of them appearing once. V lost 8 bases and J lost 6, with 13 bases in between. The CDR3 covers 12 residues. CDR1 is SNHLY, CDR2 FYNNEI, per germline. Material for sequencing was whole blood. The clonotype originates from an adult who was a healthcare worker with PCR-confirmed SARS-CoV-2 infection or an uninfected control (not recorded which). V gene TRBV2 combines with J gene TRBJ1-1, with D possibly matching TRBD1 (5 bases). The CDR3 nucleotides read TGTGCCAGCGACGACAGCTCTCCTGAAGCTTTCTTT. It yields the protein CASDDSSPEAFF.